A selection of T cell receptor beta chains follows, all from one sample in a study of response to subunit inactivated influenza vaccine. TCRdb independently ran MiXCR on the RT-PCR reads; one entry per CDR3 protein. The repertoire includes about 800,000 distinct CDR3 sequences, about 20% of them detected once, and 10% to 13% sits in the top ten. The starting material was PBMCs from blood, obtained more than 4 days after vaccination. These receptors were taken from a man over 45 who received an inactivated influenza vaccine. Both conserved end residues are part of each CDR3. A D gene is named only where the DNA matches it firmly. Size is stated for part of the rows, as once, few or many counts, or as a class when the clone is expanded.

d_call	v_call	clone_size	j_call	cdr3_aa	cdr3_nt
NA	TRBV3-1	many	TRBJ2-2	CASSPPPGELFF	TGTGCCAGCAGCCCTCCTCCCGGGGAGCTGTTTTTT
TRBD1	TRBV7-8	few	TRBJ2-3	CASSGDRWGADTQYF	TGTGCCAGCAGCGGGGACAGGTGGGGCGCAGATACGCAGTATTTT
NA	TRBV7-2	many	TRBJ2-4	CASSLLPGGRGTNIQYF	TGTGCCAGCAGCTTATTACCCGGAGGCAGGGGAACAAACATTCAGTACTTC
TRBD1	TRBV24-1	few	TRBJ2-3	CATSETGGTDTQYF	TGTGCCACCAGTGAAACAGGGGGCACAGATACGCAGTATTTT
TRBD2	TRBV14	NA	TRBJ2-1	CASSQAIRLAGFTYNEQFF	TGTGCCAGCAGCCAAGCGATCCGACTAGCGGGTTTTACCTACAATGAGCAGTTCTTC
NA	TRBV2	few	TRBJ2-5	CATSEATAQETQYF	TGTGCCACCAGCGAGGCGACAGCCCAAGAGACCCAGTACTTC
TRBD1	TRBV5-1	few	TRBJ2-3	CASSQMTGLTDTQYF	TGCGCCAGCAGCCAAATGACAGGGCTCACAGATACGCAGTATTTT
TRBD2	TRBV7-2	NA	TRBJ2-1	CASSLEGTSGAYGQFF	TGTGCCAGCAGCTTAGAAGGGACTAGCGGGGCTTATGGGCAGTTCTTC
NA	TRBV7-2	NA	TRBJ1-2	CASSQLGIGYTF	TGTGCCAGCAGCCAACTGGGAATCGGCTACACCTTC
TRBD2	TRBV6-1	NA	TRBJ2-1	CASRPYLAGGNEQFF	TGTGCCAGCAGGCCCTACCTAGCGGGAGGGAATGAGCAGTTCTTC
TRBD1	TRBV20-1	NA	TRBJ2-2	CSAAGTTAGGYTGELFF	TGCAGTGCTGCTGGGACCACGGCAGGGGGCTATACCGGGGAGCTGTTTTTT
NA	TRBV6-1	few	TRBJ1-5	CASSDRGKVQPQHF	TGTGCCAGCAGTGATCGGGGGAAAGTTCAGCCCCAGCATTTT
NA	TRBV10-3	few	TRBJ2-1	CAISTFGNEQFF	TGTGCCATCAGTACCTTCGGGAATGAGCAGTTCTTC
TRBD1	TRBV20-1	NA	TRBJ1-2	CSAAKGQDNYGYTF	TGCAGTGCTGCGAAGGGACAGGATAACTATGGCTACACCTTC
TRBD2	TRBV10-3	NA	TRBJ2-1	CAISRRLADFSYNEQFF	TGTGCCATCAGTCGACGACTAGCGGATTTCTCCTACAATGAGCAGTTCTTC
NA	TRBV15	NA	TRBJ1-1	CATSREVSNTEAFF	TGTGCCACCAGCAGAGAAGTCTCGAACACTGAAGCTTTCTTT
TRBD1	TRBV29-1	NA	TRBJ1-2	CSVADRAAGGYTF	TGCAGCGTTGCGGACAGGGCGGCGGGTGGCTACACCTTC
TRBD2	TRBV3-1	few	TRBJ2-3	CATATSSGRTDTQYF	TGTGCCACCGCAACCTCTAGCGGGAGAACAGATACGCAGTATTTT
NA	TRBV7-2	few	TRBJ1-4	CASSLGASSNEKLFF	TGTGCCAGCAGCCTTGGGGCATCGAGTAATGAAAAACTGTTTTTT
TRBD1	TRBV6-5	few	TRBJ2-7	CASSSGTGDKYF	TGTGCCAGCAGCAGCGGGACAGGGGATAAGTACTTC
TRBD1	TRBV5-1	NA	TRBJ1-1	CASSSQQGGTEAFF	TGCGCCAGCAGCTCTCAACAGGGGGGAACTGAAGCTTTCTTT
TRBD2	TRBV30	few	TRBJ2-3	CAWSVGTSGTDTQYF	TGTGCCTGGAGTGTCGGGACTAGTGGGACAGATACGCAGTATTTT
TRBD2	TRBV28	NA	TRBJ2-1	CASRRGLAGRYNEQFF	TGTGCCAGCAGACGAGGACTAGCGGGACGGTACAATGAGCAGTTCTTC
NA	TRBV12-3/TRBV12-4	few	TRBJ2-5	CASSLAQAETQYF	TGTGCCAGCAGTTTAGCGCAGGCAGAGACCCAGTACTTC
NA	TRBV7-2	once	TRBJ2-7	CASSWTEVYEQYF	TGTGCCAGCAGCTGGACGGAGGTATACGAGCAGTACTTC
TRBD2	TRBV27	NA	TRBJ2-1	CASSLSGASGWNEQFF	TGTGCCAGCAGTCTTAGTGGGGCTAGCGGGTGGAATGAGCAGTTCTTC
NA	TRBV20-1	NA	TRBJ2-5	CSARDPGKAETQYF	TGCAGTGCTAGAGACCCCGGCAAGGCCGAGACCCAGTACTTC
NA	TRBV7-2	few	TRBJ2-2	CASSPGLARLAGELFF	TGTGCCAGCAGCCCCGGACTCGCGAGGCTTGCCGGGGAGCTGTTTTTT
TRBD2	TRBV20-1	few	TRBJ2-3	CSAGTSGRADTQYF	TGCAGTGCTGGGACTAGCGGGAGGGCAGATACGCAGTATTTT
NA	TRBV5-1	few	TRBJ2-7	CASSLEGASYEQYF	TGCGCCAGCAGCTTGGAAGGGGCATCCTACGAGCAGTACTTC
NA	TRBV9	many	TRBJ2-7	CASSVDAGTYEQYF	TGTGCCAGCAGCGTAGACGCAGGAACTTACGAGCAGTACTTC
NA	TRBV6-2/TRBV6-3	few	TRBJ2-3	CASSPTGTPGDTQYF	TGTGCCAGCAGTCCGACCGGGACCCCCGGCGATACGCAGTATTTT
NA	TRBV20-1	few	TRBJ2-2	CSAREWQANAGELFF	TGCAGTGCTAGAGAGTGGCAGGCGAACGCCGGGGAGCTGTTTTTT
NA	TRBV4-1	NA	TRBJ1-2	CASSQDPAVPYGYTF	TGCGCCAGCAGCCAAGATCCGGCCGTCCCCTATGGCTACACCTTC
TRBD1	TRBV12-3/TRBV12-4	many	TRBJ2-1	CASSGTGTGGNEQFF	TGTGCCAGCAGTGGAACCGGGACAGGGGGCAATGAGCAGTTCTTC
TRBD1	TRBV28	few	TRBJ1-5	CASSFQGAWNQPQHF	TGTGCCAGCAGTTTTCAGGGGGCTTGGAATCAGCCCCAGCATTTT
TRBD2	TRBV6-5	NA	TRBJ2-2	CASSSGGRAVGELFF	TGTGCCAGCAGTTCGGGCGGGAGGGCCGTCGGGGAGCTGTTTTTT
NA	TRBV7-9	NA	TRBJ2-7	CASSLVGARLYEQYF	TGTGCCAGCAGCTTAGTGGGGGCGCGGCTCTACGAGCAGTACTTC
NA	TRBV4-1	NA	TRBJ2-3	CASSQPTAGQGDTQYF	TGCGCCAGCAGCCAGCCTACCGCTGGACAAGGAGATACGCAGTATTTT
TRBD1	TRBV12-3/TRBV12-4	few	TRBJ1-5	CASSLGGTGGPQHF	TGTGCCAGCAGTTTAGGAGGGACAGGGGGGCCCCAGCATTTT
TRBD1	TRBV20-1	NA	TRBJ1-2	CSARADRAAGYTF	TGCAGTGCTAGAGCAGACAGGGCCGCTGGCTACACCTTC
NA	TRBV5-1	few	TRBJ2-3	CASSVWTVSTDTQYF	TGCGCCAGCAGCGTATGGACAGTTAGCACAGATACGCAGTATTTT
NA	TRBV10-3	NA	TRBJ2-1	CAIRSSWDEQFF	TGTGCCATCAGGTCTAGCTGGGATGAGCAGTTCTTC
NA	TRBV20-1	NA	TRBJ2-3	CSARAPSTDTQYF	TGCAGTGCTAGAGCCCCTAGCACAGATACGCAGTATTTT
TRBD2	TRBV9	NA	TRBJ2-7	CASSVGVGGLANYEQYF	TGTGCCAGCAGCGTAGGGGTAGGGGGACTAGCGAACTACGAGCAGTACTTC
NA	TRBV5-5	NA	TRBJ2-1	CASSPGRTHSHEQFF	TGTGCCAGCAGTCCGGGACGGACTCATAGCCATGAGCAGTTCTTC
TRBD2	TRBV6-5	few	TRBJ2-7	CASSFRTSGRVEQYF	TGTGCCAGCAGTTTCAGGACTAGCGGGAGGGTTGAGCAGTACTTC